Sequencing of this T cell receptor (beta chain) was carried out in a study of CD8 T cells in Susac syndrome. RNA totalling roughly 0.5 to 1 ug underwent reverse transcription with random hexamers. Amplification of TCR beta CDR3 across 54 Vbeta and 13 Jbeta was performed with immunoSEQ multiplex PCR. TCRdb itself ran the immunoSEQ multiplex PCR reads through MiXCR, one entry per CDR3 protein. The sample contains 250,000 to 300,000 distinct CDR3 sequences, approximately 85% of which appear only once. The CDR3 has 16 residues. The germline CDR1 and CDR2 sequences are MNHEY and SVGEGT. Trimming cost V 2 bases and J 6 bases; bases outside gene matches: 7. Sequencing targeted TCR beta in blood CD8+ and CD4+ T cells. The multiple sclerosis control group was made up of treatment-naive patients with stable or active relapsing-remitting disease. Both CD4+ and CD8+ T cells were negatively isolated, and TEMRA cells underwent FACS enrichment.

The sequenced material came from CD8+ T cells from PBMCs. The chain carries TRBV6-2 or TRBV6-3 and TRBJ1-5; 10 positions agree with TRBD1. This receptor was identified in a human donor with multiple sclerosis. The CDR3 region has the DNA TGTGCCAGCAGTTACGGTCCGGGACAGGGGCCTCAGCCCCAGCATTTT. This translates into CASSYGPGQGPQPQHF.